The 8 T cell receptor beta chains below all came from one sample that was sequenced in a study of shared clonotypes between healthy human individuals. Here immunoSEQ multiplex PCR was the method, and the copy in TCRdb shows in-frame clones only, minus some. The sample records roughly 1,500,000 clones, just under 99% being singletons. The source material was naive CD4+ T cells sorted from blood. As to subset: CD45RA+ positively selected. The receptors here all came from a man aged 25-45 years in good health.

The chain employs TRBV7-9 and TRBJ2-3; no definite D call. Germline CDR1 SEHNR, CDR2 FQNEAQ (reference sequence). The CDR3 length is 14 residues. V gave up 3 bases and J gave up 2 bases, with 9 bases separating them. The CDR3 loop is CASSFGTYTDTQYF. DNA of the CDR3: TGTGCCAGCAGCTTTGGCACCTACACAGATACGCAGTATTTT.

The CDR3 DNA reads as TGCGCCAGCAGATCTAGGGAAACCGGGGAGCTGTTTTTT. It translates to CASRSRETGELFF. The chain employs TRBV10-2 and TRBJ2-2; no firm D call. The germline gives CDR1 WSHSY, CDR2 SAAADI. The CDR3 extends over 13 amino acids. Trimming shortened V by 6 bases and J by 5 bases, and 10 bases separated the two germline ends.

V usage is TRBV7-2 and J usage is TRBJ2-1; the match to TRBD2 covers 12 bases. Germline CDR1 and CDR2: SGHTA and FQGNSA. J was trimmed by 6 bases and V by 0 bases; bases with no gene match: 9. This CDR3 is built from 18 residues. The CDR3 spells CASSLAVLAGGPSNEQFF. The DNA for the CDR3 is TGTGCCAGCAGCTTAGCTGTGCTAGCGGGAGGGCCTTCCAATGAGCAGTTCTTC.

CDR3 amino acids: CASSQDRARANYGYTF. In DNA form, the CDR3 reads TGCGCCAGCAGCCAAGATCGCGCGCGGGCTAACTATGGCTACACCTTC. The chain uses TRBV4-1 and TRBJ1-2; D not certain. Per germline, CDR1 MGHRA and CDR2 YSYEKL. The CDR3 spans 16 residues. Trimming removed 0 bases from V and 0 bases from J, with 11 bases in between.

The genes are TRBV5-4 and TRBJ1-1; 10 bases are shared with TRBD1. CDR1 and CDR2 from the germline V gene are SGHNT and YYREEE (reference sequence). V was pared by 5 bases and J by 1 base, with 8 bases of the junction left unmatched. The CDR3 loop spans 16 amino acids. The CDR3 DNA follows: TGTGCCAGCAGATCCGGGACAGGGGCTCCGAACACTGAAGCTTTCTTT. Translated, it gives CASRSGTGAPNTEAFF.

This rearrangement joins TRBV23-1 to TRBJ1-5; 9 bases line up with TRBD1. TRBV23-1 carries the ORF label, with uncertain function. After removal of 6 bases from V and 7 bases from J, the junction contained 10 bases not matched to a gene. CDR3 length: 15 amino acids. CDR3 nucleotides: TGCGCCAGCAGCTCCCGGACAGGGGTGGAACAGCCCCAGCATTTT. This codes for CASSSRTGVEQPQHF.

This clone was counted a single time. Other DNA variants within this sample encode the same CDR3. The V and J genes are TRBV9 and TRBJ2-3; 12 nucleotides agree with TRBD2. In germline, CDR1 is SGDLS, CDR2 YYNGEE. The CDR3 contains 18 residues. Trimming removed 0 bases from V and 1 base from J; junction bases left unmatched: 6. The CDR3 is CASSVGASGRAGTDTQYF. CDR3 DNA sequence: TGTGCCAGCAGCGTAGGGGCTAGCGGGAGGGCCGGCACAGATACGCAGTATTTT.

The chain employs TRBV6-5 and TRBJ2-1, with TRBD2 matching 8 bases. Trimming removed 0 bases from V and 5 bases from J; junction bases left unmatched: 6. Per the germline V gene, CDR1 is MNHEY and CDR2 is SVGAGI. The CDR3 runs 16 residues. The chain's CDR3 is CASSYSGLGRHNEQFF. The DNA for the CDR3 is TGTGCCAGCAGTTACTCGGGACTAGGCAGACACAATGAGCAGTTCTTC.